Listed below are T cell receptor beta chains from one sample, sequenced in a study of cytomegalovirus exposure and HLA in healthy donors. Here immunoSEQ multiplex PCR was the method, and the copy in TCRdb shows in-frame clones only, minus some. This table holds hundreds of thousands of clones, around 89% found once. Sequencing used PBMCs. All receptors derive from a woman younger than 30 in good health and CMV-seronegative. The conserved cysteine and the conserved F or W are not part of the CDR3 here.

12	TRBV27	TRBJ2-7	ASSPQGPLEEQY
12	TRBV11-3	TRBJ2-3	ASSSASGTDTQY
14	TRBV18	TRBJ2-2	ASSPAGPTNTGELF
12	TRBV5-1	TRBJ2-5	ASALTSGQETQY
15	TRBV19	TRBJ2-1	ASSIPPGSQFYNEQF
16	TRBV28	TRBJ2-1	ASSDRGKRPWEDNEQF
13	TRBV27	TRBJ1-6	ASSLLSSYNSPLH
15	TRBV15	TRBJ2-7	ATSSGDNWAPTYEQY
15	TRBV5-1	TRBJ2-1	ASSLTSGRLTYNEQF
12	TRBV11-2	TRBJ1-2	ASSLDAGYNGYT
12	TRBV6-5	TRBJ2-5	ASSGDYSQETQY
10	TRBV7-9	TRBJ2-7	AAGPETYEQY
12	TRBV9	TRBJ2-7	ASSPAGGNYEQY
13	TRBV2	TRBJ2-5	ASSGGGRSLKTQY
13	TRBV5-6	TRBJ2-2	ASSRTTGRIGELF
12	TRBV7-9	TRBJ1-1	ASSFPRGGTEAF
17	TRBV2	TRBJ2-3	ASSDRGQVLAGTTDTQY
9	TRBV4-1	TRBJ2-7	ASSQRDEQY
9	TRBV30	TRBJ2-1	ASTRAIEQF
12	TRBV27	TRBJ2-7	ASRLQGVAYEQY
13	TRBV5-4	TRBJ2-2	ASGLYGANTGELF
10	TRBV9	TRBJ2-7	ASSVGRGEQY
14	TRBV21-1	TRBJ2-1	ASSRYCGSSYNEQF
12	TRBV7-2	TRBJ1-5	ASSRDRDGQPQH
13	TRBV11-2	TRBJ2-4	ASSPGGQGENIQY
13	TRBV4-1	TRBJ1-1	ASSQRTGGNTEAF
16	TRBV4-1	TRBJ2-1	ASSQVDMGFRSYNEQF
10	TRBV7-9	TRBJ2-2	ASSITGGELF